This TCR beta chain is drawn from a study of technical replicates of blood from a few donors. Data came from immunoSEQ multiplex PCR; TCRdb stores just in-frame clones and leaves some out. Counted here are about 81,000 clones, approximately 80% occurring once; the ten biggest clones make up roughly 3.7%. Germline CDR1 reads LNHNV; CDR2 reads YYDKDF (reference sequence). Germline trimming cut 0 bases from V and 5 bases from J; bases unmatched to any gene: 14. CDR3 length: 19 amino acids. This receptor was obtained from a human donor in good health. Some clones in this sample may be carry-over from other donors' samples. V usage is TRBV15 and J usage is TRBJ2-1, with 9 bases matching TRBD1. Material for sequencing was PBMCs. In nucleotides, the CDR3 is TGTGCCACCAGCAGAGACGTTATTCGTCCCGGGACAGGGAACAATGAGCAGTTCTTC. This codes for CATSRDVIRPGTGNNEQFF.